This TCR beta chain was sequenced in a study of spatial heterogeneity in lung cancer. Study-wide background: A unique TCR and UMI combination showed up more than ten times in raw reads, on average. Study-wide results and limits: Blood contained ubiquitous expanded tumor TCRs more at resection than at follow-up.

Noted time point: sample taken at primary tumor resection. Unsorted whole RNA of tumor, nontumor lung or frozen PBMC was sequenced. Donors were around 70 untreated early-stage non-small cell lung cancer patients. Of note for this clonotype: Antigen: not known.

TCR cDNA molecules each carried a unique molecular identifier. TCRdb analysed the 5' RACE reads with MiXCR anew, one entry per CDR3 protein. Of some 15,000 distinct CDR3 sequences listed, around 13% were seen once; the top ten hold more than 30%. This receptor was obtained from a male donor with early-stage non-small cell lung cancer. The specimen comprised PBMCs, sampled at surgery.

The CDR3 sequence: CASSPGTSVNEKLFF. CDR3 nucleotide sequence: TGCGCCAGCAGCCCAGGGACCTCCGTTAATGAAAAACTGTTTTTT. This chain links TRBV5-1 with TRBJ1-4; TRBD1 is a possible D gene (5 bases). CDR1 is SGHRS, CDR2 YFSETQ, per germline. The ends were cut back, 4 bases at V and 4 bases at J, with 14 bases in the middle. The CDR3 has 15 residues.